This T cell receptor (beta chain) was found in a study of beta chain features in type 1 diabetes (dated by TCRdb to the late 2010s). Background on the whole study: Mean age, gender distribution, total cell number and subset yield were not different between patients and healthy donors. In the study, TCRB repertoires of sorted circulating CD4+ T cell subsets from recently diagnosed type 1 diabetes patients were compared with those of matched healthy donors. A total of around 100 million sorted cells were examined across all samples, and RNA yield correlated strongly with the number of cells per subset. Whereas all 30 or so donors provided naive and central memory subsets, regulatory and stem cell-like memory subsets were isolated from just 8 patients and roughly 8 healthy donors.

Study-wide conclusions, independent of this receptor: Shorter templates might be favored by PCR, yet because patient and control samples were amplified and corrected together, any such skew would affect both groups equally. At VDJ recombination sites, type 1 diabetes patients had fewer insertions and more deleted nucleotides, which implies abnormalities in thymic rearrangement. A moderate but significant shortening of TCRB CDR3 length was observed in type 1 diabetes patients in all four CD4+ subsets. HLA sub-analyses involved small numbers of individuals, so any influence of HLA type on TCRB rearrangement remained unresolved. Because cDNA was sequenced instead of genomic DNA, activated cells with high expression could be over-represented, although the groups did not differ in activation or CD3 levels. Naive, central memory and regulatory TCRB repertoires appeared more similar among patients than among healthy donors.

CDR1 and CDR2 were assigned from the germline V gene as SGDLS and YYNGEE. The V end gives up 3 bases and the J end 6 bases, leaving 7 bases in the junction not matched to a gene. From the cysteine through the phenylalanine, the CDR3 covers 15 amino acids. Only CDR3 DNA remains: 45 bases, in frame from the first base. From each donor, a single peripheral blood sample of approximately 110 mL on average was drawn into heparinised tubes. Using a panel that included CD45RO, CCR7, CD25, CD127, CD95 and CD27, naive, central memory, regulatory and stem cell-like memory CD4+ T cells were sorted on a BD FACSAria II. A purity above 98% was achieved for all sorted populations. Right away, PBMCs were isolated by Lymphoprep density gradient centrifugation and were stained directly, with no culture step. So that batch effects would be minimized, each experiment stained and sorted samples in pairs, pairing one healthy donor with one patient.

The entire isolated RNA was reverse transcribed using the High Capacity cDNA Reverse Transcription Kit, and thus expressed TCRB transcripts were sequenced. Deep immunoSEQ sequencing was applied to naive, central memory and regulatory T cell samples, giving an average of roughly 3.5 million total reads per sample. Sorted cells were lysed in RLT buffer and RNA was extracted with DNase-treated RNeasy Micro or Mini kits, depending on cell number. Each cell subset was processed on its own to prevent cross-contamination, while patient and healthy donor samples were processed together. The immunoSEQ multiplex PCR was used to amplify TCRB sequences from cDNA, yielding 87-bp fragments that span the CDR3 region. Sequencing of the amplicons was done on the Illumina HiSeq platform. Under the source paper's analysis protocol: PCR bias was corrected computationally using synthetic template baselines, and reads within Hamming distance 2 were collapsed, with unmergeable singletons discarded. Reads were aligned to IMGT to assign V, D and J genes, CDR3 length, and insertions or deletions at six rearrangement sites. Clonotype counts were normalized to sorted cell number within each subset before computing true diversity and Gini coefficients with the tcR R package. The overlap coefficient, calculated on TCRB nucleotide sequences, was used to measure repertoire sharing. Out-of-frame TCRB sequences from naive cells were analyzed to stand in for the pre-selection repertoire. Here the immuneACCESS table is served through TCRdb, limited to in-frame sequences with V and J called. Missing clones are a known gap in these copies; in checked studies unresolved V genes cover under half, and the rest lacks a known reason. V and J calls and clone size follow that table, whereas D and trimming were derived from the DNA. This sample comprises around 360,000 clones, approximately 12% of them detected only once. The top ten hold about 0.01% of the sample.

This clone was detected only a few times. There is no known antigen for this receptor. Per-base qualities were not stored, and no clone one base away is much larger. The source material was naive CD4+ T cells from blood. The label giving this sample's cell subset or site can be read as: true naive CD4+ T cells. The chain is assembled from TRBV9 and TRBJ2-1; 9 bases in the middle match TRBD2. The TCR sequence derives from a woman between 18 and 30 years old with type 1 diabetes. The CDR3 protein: CASSAPGTSSNEQFF. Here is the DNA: TGTGCCAGCAGCGCCCCCGGGACTAGCTCCAATGAGCAGTTCTTC. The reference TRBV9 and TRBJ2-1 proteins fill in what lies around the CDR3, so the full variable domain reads DSGVTQTPKHLITATGQRVTLRCSPRSGDLSVYWYQQSLDQGLQFLIQYYNGEERAKGNILERFSAQQFPDLHSELNLSSLELGDSALYFCASSAPGTSSNEQFFGPGTRLTVL.